The clone carrying this T cell receptor (beta chain) has a single count. The method was immunoSEQ multiplex PCR; TCRdb's version includes in-frame clones alone and lacks a portion of them. The table has approximately 2.3 million clones, roughly 93% seen once; the top ten hold approximately 0.4%. The data stem from a study of shared clonotypes between healthy human individuals. CDR1 and CDR2 (germline): KGHSH, LQKENI. With 2 bases clipped from V and 4 bases from J, the junction kept 14 bases outside the gene matches. The CDR3 has 18 amino acids. Sequences were obtained from naive CD4+ T cells from PBMCs. Documented subset: CD45RA+ positively selected. The genes are TRBV18 and TRBJ1-2; TRBD1 matches 9 bases. This TCR came from a man younger than 35 in good health. Some clones in this sample may be carry-over from other donors' samples. CDR3 in DNA: TGTGCCAGCTCACCATACCTTCAGACAGGGGGAAGTATCTATGGCTACACCTTC. Encoded protein: CASSPYLQTGGSIYGYTF.